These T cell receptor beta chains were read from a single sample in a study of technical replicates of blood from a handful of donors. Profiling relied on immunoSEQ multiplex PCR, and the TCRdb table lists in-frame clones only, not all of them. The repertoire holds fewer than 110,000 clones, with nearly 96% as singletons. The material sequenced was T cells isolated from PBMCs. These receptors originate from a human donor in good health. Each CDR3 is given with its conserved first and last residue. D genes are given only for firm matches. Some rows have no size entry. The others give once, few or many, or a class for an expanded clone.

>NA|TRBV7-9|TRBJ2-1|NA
CASSLTRDEQFF
TGTGCCAGCAGCTTGACGAGGGATGAGCAGTTCTTC
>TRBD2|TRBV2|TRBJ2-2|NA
CASRMWRGGSNTGELFF
TGTGCCAGCAGGATGTGGCGGGGGGGATCGAACACCGGGGAGCTGTTTTTT
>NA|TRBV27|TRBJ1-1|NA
CASSSILSGMRTEAFF
TGTGCCAGCAGTTCCATCCTCTCAGGGATGAGGACTGAAGCTTTCTTT
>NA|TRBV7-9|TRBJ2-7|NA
CASSLTDYEQYF
TGTGCCAGCAGCTTAACAGATTACGAGCAGTACTTC
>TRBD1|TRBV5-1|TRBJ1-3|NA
CASSLGTGGNTIYF
TGCGCCAGCAGCTTAGGGACAGGGGGAAACACCATATATTTT
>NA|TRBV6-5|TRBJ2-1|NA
CASSLNRYNEQFF
TGTGCCAGCAGTCTTAATAGATACAATGAGCAGTTCTTC
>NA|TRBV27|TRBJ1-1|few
CASSLSAGMNTEAFF
TGTGCCAGCAGTTTATCTGCAGGGATGAACACTGAAGCTTTCTTT
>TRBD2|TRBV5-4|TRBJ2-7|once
CASSLGSGGAYEQYF
TGTGCCAGCAGCTTGGGAAGCGGGGGGGCCTACGAGCAGTACTTC
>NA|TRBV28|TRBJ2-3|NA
CASRSVEGAITDTQYF
TGTGCCAGCCGGTCGGTTGAAGGGGCAATCACAGATACGCAGTATTTT
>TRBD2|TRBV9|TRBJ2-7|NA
CASSGVREGYEQYF
TGTGCCAGCAGCGGTGTGCGGGAGGGTTACGAGCAGTACTTC
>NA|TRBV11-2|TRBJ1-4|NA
CASSPRPTNEKLFF
TGTGCCAGCAGCCCCAGGCCAACTAATGAAAAACTGTTTTTT
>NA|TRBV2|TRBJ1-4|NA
CASSEGSATNEKLFF
TGTGCCAGCAGTGAAGGGAGCGCAACTAATGAAAAACTGTTTTTT
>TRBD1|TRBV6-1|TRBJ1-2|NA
CASSEGTGAPGGYTF
TGTGCCAGCAGTGAAGGGACAGGGGCCCCGGGTGGCTACACCTTC
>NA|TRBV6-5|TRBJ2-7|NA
CASKTGQGTFEQYF
TGTGCCAGTAAAACGGGCCAAGGGACATTCGAGCAGTACTTC
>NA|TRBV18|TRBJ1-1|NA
CASSPAAGFTEAFF
TGTGCCAGCTCACCAGCGGCCGGGTTCACTGAAGCTTTCTTT
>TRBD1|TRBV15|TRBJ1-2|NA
CATSRDRGQGRYGYTF
TGTGCCACCAGCAGAGATCGGGGACAGGGACGCTATGGCTACACCTTC
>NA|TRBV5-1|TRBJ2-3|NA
CAAREMGTDTQYF
TGCGCCGCCCGGGAGATGGGCACAGATACGCAGTATTTT
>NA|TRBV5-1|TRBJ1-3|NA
CASTLVREPKKAYTIYF
TGCGCCAGCACCCTGGTACGCGAACCAAAAAAAGCGTACACCATATATTTT
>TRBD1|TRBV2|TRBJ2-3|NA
CASGDRGPADTQYF
TGTGCCAGCGGAGACAGGGGGCCGGCAGATACGCAGTATTTT
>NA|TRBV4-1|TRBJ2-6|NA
CASSQEGGAGANVLTF
TGCGCCAGCAGCCAAGAGGGAGGTGCTGGGGCCAACGTCCTGACTTTC
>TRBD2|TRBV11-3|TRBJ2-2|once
CASSLGLAGTNTGELFF
TGTGCCAGCAGCTTAGGACTAGCGGGGACGAACACCGGGGAGCTGTTTTTT
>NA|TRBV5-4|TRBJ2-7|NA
CASSQGRATLYEQYF
TGTGCCAGCAGCCAGGGAAGGGCCACCCTTTACGAGCAGTACTTC
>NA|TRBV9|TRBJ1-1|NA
CASSVGWGRNTEAFF
TGTGCCAGCAGCGTAGGTTGGGGGCGGAACACTGAAGCTTTCTTT
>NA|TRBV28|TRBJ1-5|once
CASSLPSGQPQHF
TGTGCCAGCAGTCTCCCAAGCGGACAGCCCCAGCATTTT
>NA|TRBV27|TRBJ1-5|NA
CASSLRVNQPQHF
TGTGCCAGCAGTTTGAGGGTCAATCAGCCCCAGCATTTT
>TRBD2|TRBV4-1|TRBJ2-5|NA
CASSQGGGVAGETQYF
TGCGCCAGCAGCCAAGGGGGGGGAGTAGCTGGCGAGACCCAGTACTTC
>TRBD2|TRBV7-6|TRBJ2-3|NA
CASSLGLAGGRTNPDTQYF
TGTGCCAGCAGCTTAGGACTAGCGGGAGGAAGAACAAATCCAGATACGCAGTATTTT
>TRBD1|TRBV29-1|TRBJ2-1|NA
CSVGQGFYNEQFF
TGCAGCGTTGGACAGGGCTTCTACAATGAGCAGTTCTTC
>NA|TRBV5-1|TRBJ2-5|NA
CASSLGGLSQGVQYF
TGCGCCAGCAGCTTGGGGGGGCTATCCCAAGGGGTCCAGTACTTC
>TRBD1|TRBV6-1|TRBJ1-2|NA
CASSVQETGYGYTF
TGTGCCAGCAGTGTCCAAGAGACAGGGTATGGCTACACCTTC
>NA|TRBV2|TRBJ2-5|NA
CASSAQGSPEETQYF
TGTGCCAGCAGTGCCCAGGGGAGCCCGGAAGAGACCCAGTACTTC
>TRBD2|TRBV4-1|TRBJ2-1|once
CASSQTLAGPQNEQFF
TGCGCCAGCAGCCAAACACTAGCGGGACCACAGAATGAGCAGTTCTTC
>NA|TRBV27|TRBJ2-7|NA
CASSPPRGEQYF
TGTGCCAGCAGTCCGCCCCGGGGCGAGCAGTACTTC
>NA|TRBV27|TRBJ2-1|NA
CASSREGGEGVENEQFF
TGTGCCAGCAGTCGTGAAGGAGGGGAAGGGGTGGAGAATGAGCAGTTCTTC
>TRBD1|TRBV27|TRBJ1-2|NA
CASSIRTGVYGYTF
TGTGCCAGCAGTATACGGACAGGAGTCTATGGCTACACCTTC
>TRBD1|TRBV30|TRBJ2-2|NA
CACQTGEYTGELFF
TGTGCCTGCCAGACAGGGGAATACACCGGGGAGCTGTTTTTT
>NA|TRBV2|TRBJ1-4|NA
CASSETPRMNEKLFF
TGTGCCAGCAGTGAAACCCCCAGAATGAATGAAAAACTGTTTTTT
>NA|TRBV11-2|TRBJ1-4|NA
CASSAEQRAANEKLFF
TGTGCCAGCAGCGCAGAGCAACGCGCGGCTAATGAAAAACTGTTTTTT
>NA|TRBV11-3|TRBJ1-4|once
CASSLGGTNKLFF
TGTGCCAGCAGCTTAGGGGGGACAAACAAACTGTTTTTT
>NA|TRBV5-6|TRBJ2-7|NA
CASSSRSRWWEQYF
TGTGCCAGCAGCTCCCGGTCGAGGTGGTGGGAGCAGTACTTC
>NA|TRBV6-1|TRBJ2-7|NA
CASTQSHAYEQYF
TGTGCCAGCACCCAGTCGCATGCCTACGAGCAGTACTTC
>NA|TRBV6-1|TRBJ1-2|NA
CASSEAVGSYGYTF
TGTGCCAGCAGTGAAGCGGTGGGCAGCTATGGCTACACCTTC
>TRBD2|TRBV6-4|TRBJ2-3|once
CASSVISGGTDTQYF
TGTGCCAGCAGTGTTATTAGCGGGGGCACAGATACGCAGTATTTT
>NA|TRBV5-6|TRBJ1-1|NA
CASSLGGRTEAFF
TGTGCCAGCAGCTTGGGAGGGAGGACTGAAGCTTTCTTT
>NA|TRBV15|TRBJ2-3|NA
CATSRLIQGRTDTQYF
TGTGCCACCAGCAGATTAATCCAGGGGCGCACAGATACGCAGTATTTT
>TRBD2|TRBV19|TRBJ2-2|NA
CASSAIAGEGELFF
TGTGCCAGTAGTGCCATAGCGGGGGAGGGGGAGCTGTTTTTT
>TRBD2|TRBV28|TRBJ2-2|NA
CASSPGGETNGELFF
TGTGCCAGCAGTCCCGGGGGGGAGACGAACGGGGAGCTGTTTTTT
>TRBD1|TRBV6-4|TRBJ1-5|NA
CASSETGGGNQPQHF
TGTGCCAGCAGTGAGACAGGGGGTGGCAATCAGCCCCAGCATTTT
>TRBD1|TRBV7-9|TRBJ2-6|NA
CASTGTGHPSGANVLTF
TGTGCCAGCACGGGGACAGGGCACCCCTCTGGGGCCAACGTCCTGACTTTC
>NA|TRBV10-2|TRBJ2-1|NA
CASSEWASETYNEQFF
TGCGCCAGCAGTGAGTGGGCTAGCGAGACCTACAATGAGCAGTTCTTC
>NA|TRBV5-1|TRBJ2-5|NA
CASSPVTEETQYF
TGCGCCAGCAGCCCAGTCACAGAAGAGACCCAGTACTTC
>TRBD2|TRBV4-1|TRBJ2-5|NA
CASSHNPSGGVQETQYF
TGCGCCAGCAGCCACAATCCTAGCGGGGGAGTTCAAGAGACCCAGTACTTC
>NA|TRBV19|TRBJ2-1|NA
CASSLPGDGFYNEQFF
TGTGCCAGTAGTCTACCGGGGGACGGCTTTTACAATGAGCAGTTCTTC
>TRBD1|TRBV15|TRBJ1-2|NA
CATSRDTHRGGYTF
TGTGCCACCAGCAGAGATACCCACAGGGGCGGCTACACCTTC
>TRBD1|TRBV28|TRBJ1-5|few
CASSFNLPGQGAFGQPQHF
TGTGCCAGCAGTTTCAATTTACCGGGACAGGGGGCGTTCGGGCAGCCCCAGCATTTT